Shown below are 20 T cell receptor beta chains from a single sample sequenced in a study of control samples from healthy donors and cancer patients. The data were produced by immunoSEQ multiplex PCR, yet TCRdb's version contains in-frame clones alone and is incomplete. Of some 130,000 clones in the sample, 80% to 95% were seen once. Material for sequencing was blood. The source is a man aged 18 to 29 in good health.

This chain connects TRBV7-2 to TRBJ2-7, with a tentative D call TRBD1 (6 bases). Looked up from germline, CDR1 is SGHTA and CDR2 is FQGNSA. The CDR3 runs 12 residues. Trimming removed 5 bases at V and 4 bases at J, with 9 bases between. The CDR3 is CASSVGGYEQYF. The CDR3 DNA is TGTGCCAGCAGCGTAGGGGGATACGAGCAGTACTTC.

The chain carries TRBV6-2 or TRBV6-3 and TRBJ2-5; D possibly corresponds to TRBD1 (5 bases). The V gene's germline CDR1 is MNHEY and CDR2 SVGEGT. The V gene lost 3 bases and the J gene lost 4 bases, with 12 bases spanning the gap. The CDR3 extends over 14 amino acids. CDR3 sequence (DNA): TGTGCCAGCAGTTATACACAGGTTCGAGAGACCCAGTACTTC. Translation gives CASSYTQVRETQYF.

J is TRBJ2-7 and V is TRBV5-6; 7 nucleotides line up with TRBD1. J gave up 0 bases and V 4 bases, and 7 bases lay outside the gene matches. The germline CDR1 and CDR2 sequences are SGHDT and YYEEEE. The CDR3 spans 15 residues. The DNA of the CDR3 is TGTGCCAGCAGCCTTACAGGGGATGCCTCCTACGAGCAGTACTTC. Its protein is CASSLTGDASYEQYF.

The table lists this clone with a count of one. CDR3 nucleotide sequence: TGTGCCAGCAGCTTGTCTGGGACTGCCTACGAGCAGTACTTC. This encodes CASSLSGTAYEQYF. The V call is TRBV7-9, the J call TRBJ2-7, with D perhaps TRBD2 (6 bases). CDR3 length: 14 residues. The V and J ends lost 3 bases and 2 bases respectively, with 11 bases between them. The germline gives CDR1 SEHNR, CDR2 FQNEAQ (reference sequence).

The chain combines TRBV20-1 with TRBJ2-3; 9 bases fit TRBD2. The CDR3 is 15 residues long. V trimming: 3 bases; J trimming: 2 bases; junction bases outside the gene matches: 6. CDR1 and CDR2 (germline): DFQATT, SNEGSKA (reference sequence). CDR3 in amino acids: CSASRSGGYTDTQYF. Written as DNA, the CDR3 is TGCAGTGCTAGTCGTAGCGGGGGATACACAGATACGCAGTATTTT.

V gene TRBV9 combines with J gene TRBJ1-1; tentative D call: TRBD1 (6 bases). Germline CDR1 and CDR2: SGDLS and YYNGEE. The CDR3 is made up of 13 amino acids. Trimming stripped 3 bases from V and 8 bases from J, with 14 bases between. The CDR3 spells CASSAVDSGEAFF. CDR3 DNA: TGTGCCAGCAGCGCCGTGGACAGTGGAGAAGCTTTCTTT. Full variable domain (outside the CDR3, taken from reference TRBV9 and TRBJ1-1): DSGVTQTPKHLITATGQRVTLRCSPRSGDLSVYWYQQSLDQGLQFLIQYYNGEERAKGNILERFSAQQFPDLHSELNLSSLELGDSALYFCASSAVDSGEAFFGQGTRLTVV.

V gene TRBV11-2 combines with J gene TRBJ1-2; 10 nucleotides line up with TRBD1. The CDR3 is made up of 16 amino acids. Unmatched junction bases numbered 12, after V lost 6 bases and J lost 5 bases. Germline CDR1 SGHAT, CDR2 FQNNGV. Written as DNA, the CDR3 is TGTGCCAGCAGAATACCGGGACAGGGGAGGGGTTATGGCTACACCTTC. The encoded protein is CASRIPGQGRGYGYTF. Drawing the rest from reference TRBV11-2 and TRBJ1-2, the complete variable domain is EAGVAQSPRYKIIEKRQSVAFWCNPISGHATLYWYQQILGQGPKLLIQFQNNGVVDDSQLPKDRFSAERLKGVDSTLKIQPAKLEDSAVYLCASRIPGQGRGYGYTFGSGTRLTVV.

The CDR3 spells CASSPLVASYEQYF. The CDR3 region has the DNA TGTGCCAGCAGCCCCTTAGTCGCTTCCTACGAGCAGTACTTC. The V call is TRBV9, the J call TRBJ2-7, with D unclear. From germline, CDR1 is SGDLS and CDR2 YYNGEE. The length of the CDR3 is 14 residues. The V gene lost 4 bases and the J gene lost 1 base, with 12 bases spanning the gap.

The V and J genes are TRBV29-1 and TRBJ1-3; unclear D gene. V was shortened by 3 bases and J by 3 bases, with 3 bases between the two germline ends. The CDR3 runs to 11 residues. CDR1 is SQVTM, CDR2 ANQGSEA, per germline. The CDR3 region is CSVDSGNTIYF. The CDR3 DNA follows: TGCAGCGTTGACAGTGGAAACACCATATATTTT.

V usage is TRBV3-1 (or the pseudogene TRBV3-2) and J usage is TRBJ2-5, with D possibly being TRBD1 or TRBD2 (6 bases each). Trimming removed 3 bases at V and 1 base at J, with 12 bases between. This CDR3 spans 15 amino acids. The germline CDR1 and CDR2 sequences are LGHDT and YNNKEL (reference sequence). Here the CDR3 reads CASSQPRGAQETQYF. DNA of the CDR3: TGTGCCAGCAGCCAGCCAAGGGGGGCCCAAGAGACCCAGTACTTC.

This chain joins TRBV6-5 and TRBJ2-5; weak D call: TRBD2 (7 bases). V lost 3 bases and J lost 5, with 16 bases in between. This CDR3 contains 15 residues. Germline V gives CDR1 MNHEY, CDR2 SVGAGI. The CDR3, as DNA: TGTGCCAGCAGTTATCTAGGGGGGGAAAGTGAGACCCAGTACTTC. Protein product: CASSYLGGESETQYF.

The V gene is TRBV19, the J gene TRBJ2-5; TRBD2 agrees at 7 bases. V lost 5 bases to trimming and J lost 5 bases; unmatched junction nucleotides: 14. Germline V CDR1 and CDR2: LNHDA, SQIVND (reference sequence). This CDR3 has 16 amino acids. DNA for the CDR3: TGTGCCAGTAGTGTCAGCGGGGTTAGGGGACGGGAGACCCAGTACTTC. Encoded protein: CASSVSGVRGRETQYF.

This clone was recorded once. The chain recombines TRBV30 with TRBJ2-2, with 7 bases aligning to TRBD2. Trimming took 2 bases from V and 3 from J; bases not matched to a gene: 6. The CDR3 is 15 amino acids. Germline CDR1 reads GTSNPN; CDR2 reads SVGIG (reference sequence). The CDR3 spells CAWSSQRGYTGELFF. The CDR3 DNA reads TGTGCCTGGAGTAGTCAGCGGGGCTACACCGGGGAGCTGTTTTTT.

This sequence joins TRBV9 and TRBJ2-6; 10 bases agree with TRBD1. There are 17 residues in the CDR3. V lost 3 bases, J lost 4 bases, and 7 bases stayed unmatched. In germline, CDR1 is SGDLS, CDR2 YYNGEE. CDR3 nucleotides: TGTGCCAGCAGCGCTGGGGACAGGGGAAACGGGGCCAACGTCCTGACTTTC. This gives the protein CASSAGDRGNGANVLTF.

The V gene is TRBV21-1, the J gene TRBJ2-3; the table's D call of TRBD2 was not tested on the DNA. TRBV21-1 is shown as a pseudogene. The CDR3 consists of 18 residues. CDR3 DNA: TGTGCCAGCAGTCCTCCTAAAGGGGGTAGCGGGCGTACAGATACGCAGTATTTT. Residues: CASSPPKGGSGRTDTQYF.

The gene calls are TRBV10-3 and TRBJ2-1; TRBD1 matches 7 bases. Germline values: CDR1 ENHRY, CDR2 SYGVKD. Trimming removed 10 bases from V and 1 base from J; junction bases left unmatched: 13. This CDR3 is built from 16 residues. The CDR3 loop reads CATQPTGAVSYNEQFF. DNA for the CDR3: TGTGCCACCCAACCCACAGGGGCGGTTTCCTACAATGAGCAGTTCTTC.

This chain uses TRBV4-1 with TRBJ2-5, with D hard to call. In germline, CDR1 is MGHRA, CDR2 YSYEKL. The CDR3 sequence is 15 residues long. V was clipped by 1 base and J by 1 base, with 10 bases between them. The CDR3: CASSQVPLSQETQYF. CDR3 bases: TGCGCCAGCAGCCAAGTCCCTCTGAGCCAAGAGACCCAGTACTTC.

The V gene is TRBV12-5, the J gene TRBJ2-7, with 12 positions matching TRBD1. Germline CDR1 is LGHNT and CDR2 is FRNRAP. CDR3 length: 16 residues. The V gene end was trimmed by 1 base and the J gene end by 5 bases; junction bases not matched to a gene: 6. The DNA for the CDR3 is TGTGCTAGTGGTTTGGCCGGGACAGGGGGCGAAAACGAGCAGTACTTC. It yields the protein CASGLAGTGGENEQYF.

V usage is TRBV9 and J usage is TRBJ1-6; D gene ambiguous. The CDR3 has 13 residues. The germline gives CDR1 SGDLS, CDR2 YYNGEE. Trimming stripped 4 bases from V and 11 bases from J, with 13 bases between. The CDR3 DNA reads as TGTGCCAGCAGCAGAGACCCCAACCCACCCCTCCACTTT. Translation: CASSRDPNPPLHF.

The rearrangement links TRBV11-2 to TRBJ2-3, with D perhaps matching TRBD1 (5 bases). Looked up from germline, CDR1 is SGHAT and CDR2 is FQNNGV. V lost 3 bases, J lost 2 bases, and 12 bases lay in between. This CDR3 is 15 amino acids long. CDR3 loop: CASSFTDRFTDTQYF. The CDR3 nucleotides are TGTGCCAGCAGCTTTACTGACAGATTCACAGATACGCAGTATTTT.